The T cell receptor (beta chain) described here comes from a study of blood T cell repertoires in COVID-19. Across the whole study: T cells, B-cell-depleted T cells, or PBMCs supplied cDNA or gDNA.

The length of the CDR3 is 13 residues. Germline V gives CDR1 SEHNR, CDR2 FQNEAQ (reference sequence). V shed 5 bases and J 6 bases; nucleotides not matched to a gene: 6. Clones were sequenced by immunoSEQ multiplex PCR, and TCRdb holds only the in-frame ones, with some missing. Of about 140,000 clones listed, 88% are singletons. V and J are TRBV7-9 and TRBJ2-7; 8 bases fit TRBD1. The sequenced material came from peripheral blood. This TCR was recovered from a man between 60 and 75 years old with active or convalescent COVID-19. CDR3 amino acids: CASSLTGAGEQYF. For the CDR3, the DNA is TGTGCCAGCAGCCTGACAGGGGCCGGCGAGCAGTACTTC.